One and the same sample provided the 23 T cell receptor beta chains below, sequenced in a study of human T cells and chemical hapten exposure. MiXCR was run by TCRdb on the RACE reads, yielding one entry per CDR3 protein. This sample yields about 74,000 distinct CDR3 sequences, of which 13% to 15% are seen a single time; roughly 4.9% belongs to the top ten. Time point reported: pre-sensitization, week 0. Treatment: therapeutic diphenylcyclopropenone sensitization with weekly scalp DPC. The sample here was whole blood, taken in connection with sensitization to the hapten diphenylcyclopropenone (DPC). The receptors originated from a woman in her fifties or sixties with alopecia areata. Some clones in this sample may be carry-over from other donors' samples.

This clonotype was counted many times. This sequence joins TRBV18 and TRBJ1-4; D is ambiguous. The CDR3 contains 15 residues. CDR1 is KGHSH, CDR2 LQKENI, per germline. Trimming took 3 bases from V and 8 from J, leaving 16 bases between them. The CDR3 protein is CASSPPTPMREKLFF. Written as DNA, the CDR3 is TGTGCCAGCTCACCCCCGACTCCGATGAGGGAAAAACTGTTTTTT.

This chain uses TRBV7-2 with TRBJ2-6; 7 positions agree with TRBD2. Germline CDR1 and CDR2: SGHTA and FQGNSA. V was clipped by 1 base and J by 2 bases; unmatched bases: 8. This CDR3 is built from 18 residues. Here the CDR3 reads CASSLVGYGGTGANVLTF. The CDR3 nucleotides read TGTGCCAGCAGCTTAGTTGGGTACGGGGGGACTGGGGCCAACGTCCTGACTTTC.

This clonotype was detected a few times. The V and J genes are TRBV28 and TRBJ1-1; D may be TRBD1 (5 bases). CDR3 length equals 11 residues. The V gene lost 2 bases and the J gene lost 11 bases, with 9 bases spanning the gap. Germline CDR1 reads MDHEN; CDR2 reads SYDVKM. The CDR3 loop reads CASSLPGRAFF. CDR3 in DNA: TGTGCCAGCAGTTTACCAGGGAGGGCTTTCTTT.

The chain uses TRBV7-9 and TRBJ2-2; 9 bases map to TRBD2. The germline V gene encodes CDR1 SEHNR and CDR2 FQNEAQ (reference sequence). V shed 2 bases and J 4 bases; nucleotides not matched to a gene: 14. This CDR3 is 19 amino acids long. The CDR3 sequence: CASSLPSASGISGTGELFF. CDR3 nucleotide sequence: TGTGCCAGCAGCTTACCGTCGGCTAGCGGGATAAGTGGCACCGGGGAGCTGTTTTTT.

This clonotype is medium-sized (0.01 to 0.1%) within its sample. The V gene is TRBV11-2, the J gene TRBJ2-1; 15 nucleotides agree with TRBD2. The CDR3 loop spans 16 amino acids. CDR1 and CDR2 from the germline V gene are SGHAT and FQNNGV. V was clipped by 4 bases and J by 11 bases; unmatched bases: 9. CDR3 nucleotide sequence: TGTGCCAGCAGCTCCCCACGGACTAGCGGGAGGGCCAAGCAGTTCTTC. It codes for CASSSPRTSGRAKQFF.

In this sample, this clonotype turned up many times. The chain combines TRBV19 with TRBJ2-6; 8 bases match TRBD1. Germline V CDR1 and CDR2: LNHDA, SQIVND (reference sequence). There are 16 residues in the CDR3. Germline trimming cut 3 bases from V and 0 bases from J; bases unmatched to any gene: 1. For the CDR3, the DNA is TGTGCCAGTAGTATCACAGGGGGCTCTGGGGCCAACGTCCTGACTTTC. Translation: CASSITGGSGANVLTF.

This clonotype turned up a few times. This chain uses TRBV21-1 with TRBJ2-7; the table's D call TRBD1 went unverified against the DNA. TRBV21-1 is tagged as a pseudogene. The CDR3 contains 12 residues. The CDR3 nucleotides are TGTGCCAGCAGCAAAGTGGGGCAGGTAGGGACCTTC. Amino acids: CASSKVGQVGTF.

Only a few counts were recorded for this clonotype. The CDR3 region is CASSGALSTYGYTF. In DNA, the CDR3 is TGTGCCAGCAGTGGGGCACTATCGACCTATGGCTACACCTTC. The chain joins TRBV2 to TRBJ1-2; D unresolved. Per germline, CDR1 SNHLY and CDR2 FYNNEI. V was shortened by 4 bases and J by 4 bases, with 13 bases between the two germline ends. The CDR3 runs to 14 residues.

The rearrangement joins TRBV29-1 to TRBJ2-7; 9 bases match TRBD1. Germline assignment: CDR1 SQVTM and CDR2 ANQGSEA. V gave up 6 bases and J gave up 6 bases; unmatched junction bases: 12. The CDR3 sequence is 14 residues long. For the CDR3, the DNA is TGCAGCGTACCAAGCGGGACAGGGTCAGGCGAGCAGTACTTC. It specifies CSVPSGTGSGEQYF.

This clonotype showed up many times. This chain connects TRBV20-1 to TRBJ2-3; D is possibly TRBD1 (7 bases). The germline V gene encodes CDR1 DFQATT and CDR2 SNEGSKA (reference sequence). The germline V and J ends were trimmed by 6 bases and 6 bases, with 16 bases remaining between them. The CDR3 extends over 13 amino acids. The CDR3 sequence: CSAQRQGGDTQYF. The CDR3 DNA reads as TGCAGTGCCCAGAGACAGGGAGGCGATACGCAGTATTTT.

This clonotype was recorded a few times. The genes are TRBV11-2 and TRBJ2-2; 10 positions match TRBD2. Germline V lookup: CDR1 SGHAT, CDR2 FQNNGV. With V trimmed by 2 bases and J by 6 bases, 6 bases remained unmatched. This CDR3 has 16 residues. The CDR3 sequence: CASSLSSSGSAGELFF. CDR3 nucleotide sequence: TGTGCCAGCAGCTTATCTTCTAGCGGGAGCGCCGGGGAGCTGTTTTTT.

The V gene is TRBV29-1, the J gene TRBJ1-5, with a tentative D call TRBD1 (6 bases). From germline, CDR1 is SQVTM and CDR2 ANQGSEA. Trimming cost V 6 bases and J 3 bases, with 12 bases left between them. This CDR3 contains 13 residues. In DNA form, the CDR3 reads TGCAGCGTGGGCGACAGGAACAATCAGCCCCAGCATTTT. Translated: CSVGDRNNQPQHF.

The rearrangement links TRBV7-9 to TRBJ2-7; D is unresolved. Germline CDR1 and CDR2: SEHNR and FQNEAQ (reference sequence). CDR3 length: 11 residues. The germline V and J ends were trimmed by 5 bases and 1 base, with 3 bases remaining between them. CDR3 nucleotide sequence: TGTGCCAGCAGCCATTCCTACGAGCAGTACTTC. This translates into CASSHSYEQYF. Variable domain in full (rest from reference TRBV7-9 and TRBJ2-7): DTGVSQNPRHKITKRGQNVTFRCDPISEHNRLYWYRQTLGQGPEFLTYFQNEAQLEKSRLLSDRFSAERPKGSFSTLEIQRTEQGDSAMYLCASSHSYEQYFGPGTRLTVT.

This clonotype has only one observation. The chain is built from TRBV10-3 and TRBJ2-1; the D gene is possibly TRBD2 (7 bases). The ends were cut back, 8 bases at V and 5 bases at J, with 16 bases in the middle. The CDR3 consists of 14 residues. Looked up from germline, CDR1 is ENHRY and CDR2 is SYGVKD. The CDR3 loop reads CAIYAGATNNEQFF. The CDR3 bases are TGTGCCATCTATGCGGGGGCGACTAACAATGAGCAGTTCTTC.

The table lists this clonotype with a few counts. The gene calls are TRBV7-8 and TRBJ1-2; no clear D gene. Trimming removed 7 bases from V and 0 bases from J, with 15 bases in between. This CDR3 has 15 residues. Germline V gene sequence: CDR1 SGHVS, CDR2 FQNEAQ. The CDR3: CASTERSLANYGYTF. CDR3 nucleotides: TGTGCCAGCACCGAGAGGAGTTTAGCTAACTATGGCTACACCTTC.

The gene calls are TRBV12-3 or TRBV12-4 and TRBJ2-4; D remains ambiguous. The V end lost 2 bases, the J end lost 6 bases, and 8 bases lay between the germline ends. This CDR3 is 13 amino acids long. The DNA of the CDR3 is TGTGCCAGCAGTTTAAATTATGGAAACATTCAGTACTTC. Protein product: CASSLNYGNIQYF.

This clonotype was observed a few times. The rearrangement uses TRBV27 and TRBJ2-2; D unclear. Germline-derived CDR1 and CDR2 are MNHEY and SMNVEV (reference sequence). V was cut by 5 bases and J by 4 bases, with 11 bases left in between. This CDR3 is 14 amino acids long. Written as DNA, the CDR3 is TGTGCCAGCAGTACCGCGCGGAGCACCGGGGAGCTGTTTTTT. It specifies CASSTARSTGELFF.

The rearrangement uses TRBV11-2 and TRBJ2-5; the D gene is possibly TRBD1 (5 bases). This CDR3 spans 14 amino acids. V was clipped by 5 bases and J by 4 bases, with 14 bases between them. Germline loops: CDR1 SGHAT, CDR2 FQNNGV. This CDR3 reads CASSRADNRETQYF. Written as DNA, the CDR3 is TGTGCCAGCAGCCGCGCGGACAACCGAGAGACCCAGTACTTC.

Here the CDR3 DNA reads TGTGCCAGCACCTCCCTCGACAGACAATACGAGCAGTACTTC. Its protein is CASTSLDRQYEQYF. The chain employs TRBV7-9 and TRBJ2-7; D possibly corresponds to TRBD1 (5 bases). This CDR3 is built from 14 residues. The germline V gene has CDR1 SEHNR and CDR2 FQNEAQ (reference sequence). V lost 7 bases, J lost 4 bases, and 17 bases lay in between.

The chain carries TRBV6-6 and TRBJ2-3; the D call may be TRBD1 or TRBD2 (5 bases each). V was trimmed by 2 bases and J by 2 bases, leaving 14 bases between them. This CDR3 spans 16 amino acids. Germline V CDR1 and CDR2: MNHNY, SVGAGI (reference sequence). The CDR3 DNA is TGTGCCAGCAGTTACACTCCGGGACCACACACAGATACGCAGTATTTT. The encoded protein is CASSYTPGPHTDTQYF.

For the CDR3, the DNA is TGTGCCTGGAGTGAGGGGCTTGAGCAGTTCTTC. It encodes CAWSEGLEQFF. The chain joins TRBV30 to TRBJ2-1, with TRBD1 as a possible D gene (5 bases). Per germline, CDR1 GTSNPN and CDR2 SVGIG (reference sequence). The V end lost 1 base, the J end lost 9 bases, and 7 bases lay between the germline ends. This CDR3 spans 11 amino acids. Full variable domain (missing parts from reference TRBV30 and TRBJ2-1): SQTIHQWPATLVQPVGSPLSLECTVEGTSNPNLYWYRQAAGRGLQLLFYSVGIGQISSEVPQNLSASRPQDRQFILSSKKLLLSDSGFYLCAWSEGLEQFFGPGTRLTVL.

This clonotype was found a few times. The chain recombines TRBV7-9 with TRBJ2-3, with TRBD2 matching 14 bases. Unmatched junction bases numbered 9, after V lost 2 bases and J lost 5 bases. Per germline, CDR1 SEHNR and CDR2 FQNEAQ (reference sequence). The CDR3 is made up of 18 amino acids. The CDR3 sequence is CASSLPLRLAGGKDTQYF. The CDR3 DNA sequence: TGTGCCAGCAGCTTACCCCTCCGACTAGCGGGAGGGAAAGATACGCAGTATTTT. The complete variable domain, with remaining parts taken from reference TRBV7-9 and TRBJ2-3, reads DTGVSQNPRHKITKRGQNVTFRCDPISEHNRLYWYRQTLGQGPEFLTYFQNEAQLEKSRLLSDRFSAERPKGSFSTLEIQRTEQGDSAMYLCASSLPLRLAGGKDTQYFGPGTRLTVL.

V usage is TRBV20-1 and J usage is TRBJ2-1, with 10 bases aligning to TRBD2. This CDR3 contains 14 residues. V shed 0 bases and J 7 bases; nucleotides not matched to a gene: 3. CDR1 and CDR2 (germline): DFQATT, SNEGSKA (reference sequence). The CDR3 region has the DNA TGCAGTGCTAGAGATAGCGGGAGGTTTAATGAGCAGTTCTTC. Encoded protein: CSARDSGRFNEQFF.